Below, one TCR beta chain is given with its context. Its antigen is undetermined. The CDR3 contains 18 residues. The ends lost 6 bases at V and 0 bases at J; junction bases unmatched: 13. Germline assignment: CDR1 MGHRA and CDR2 YSYEKL. This entry belongs to a study of response to subunit inactivated influenza vaccine. Study-level results: There was a suggestion from the authors that each seasonal influenza vaccination recruits few new T cells.

TCRdb called the RT-PCR reads again in MiXCR, with one record for every CDR3 protein. The sample has more than 550,000 distinct CDR3 sequences, around 11% seen once. The sample also formed part of further work on T cells expressing NK-cell markers. From that second work: 5'RACE template switching built TCR beta cDNA with unique molecular identifiers. It was from sorted CD3+CD56+NKG2C+, CD3+CD56+NKG2C- and CD3+CD56-NKG2C+ T cells that TCR beta repertoires came. In a group of five to seven donors, dominant NKG2C+ clonotypes represented about 1.0-7.0% of CD8+ T cells. The study found these clonotypes also leading the CD3+CD56-NKG2C+ fraction in a few donors.

The TCR sequence derives from a man aged 45-65 years who received an inactivated influenza vaccine. This chain connects TRBV4-1 to TRBJ2-3, with TRBD1 matching over 9 bases. This material consisted of PBMCs from blood, taken on the day of vaccination. DNA for the CDR3: TGCGCCAGCAGGCTGGAAGTACAGGGGGCTCGTAGCACAGATACGCAGTATTTT. Its translation: CASRLEVQGARSTDTQYF.